A single sample is the source of the 26 T cell receptor beta chains below, sequenced in a study of blood T cell repertoires in COVID-19. TCRdb's copy holds only in-frame clones and misses some; the assay was immunoSEQ multiplex PCR. Of some 100,000 clones detected, around 81% appear once; the ten largest clones hold roughly 13%. Input material: peripheral blood. These TCRs come from a man aged 45-65 years with active or convalescent COVID-19.

The V gene is TRBV4-1, the J gene TRBJ2-7, with TRBD2 matching over 9 bases. CDR1 is MGHRA, CDR2 YSYEKL, per germline. Unmatched junction bases numbered 11, after V lost 1 base and J lost 4 bases. The CDR3 extends over 17 amino acids. CDR3 nucleotide sequence: TGCGCCAGCAGCCAAGTTCATGTTATTAGCGGGAGTTACGAGCAGTACTTC. It codes for CASSQVHVISGSYEQYF.

This chain joins TRBV12-3 or TRBV12-4 and TRBJ1-1; D may be TRBD1 (6 bases). V was shortened by 4 bases and J by 5 bases, with 11 bases between the two germline ends. This CDR3 is 13 amino acids long. Written as DNA, the CDR3 is TGTGCCAGCAGTTATACAGGGACGACTGAAGCTTTCTTT. This gives the protein CASSYTGTTEAFF.

The V call is TRBV2, the J call TRBJ1-4; tentatively, D is TRBD1 (5 bases). Trimming cost V 7 bases and J 8 bases, with 17 bases left between them. Per germline, CDR1 SNHLY and CDR2 FYNNEI. The CDR3 extends over 14 amino acids. CDR3 in amino acids: CASKTDRRGEKLFF. In DNA form, the CDR3 reads TGTGCCAGCAAGACTGACAGACGTGGGGAAAAACTGTTTTTT.

V usage is TRBV5-1 and J usage is TRBJ2-1, with 15 positions matching TRBD2. J gave up 7 bases and V 4 bases, and 6 bases lay outside the gene matches. CDR3 length equals 16 residues. Germline CDR1 reads SGHRS; CDR2 reads YFSETQ. The CDR3, as DNA: TGCGCCAGCAGCGACCCCGGGACTAGCGGGAGGAATGAGCAGTTCTTC. Protein product: CASSDPGTSGRNEQFF.

CDR3 sequence reads: CAWSDGSHGQPQHF. CDR3 DNA: TGTGCCTGGAGTGACGGTAGTCACGGTCAGCCCCAGCATTTT. V gene TRBV30 combines with J gene TRBJ1-5; D gene ambiguous. The CDR3 length is 14 residues. Between the trimmed V and J ends, which lost 1 base and 6 bases, there was a span of 13 bases. Germline lookup yields CDR1 GTSNPN and CDR2 SVGIG (reference sequence).

This chain joins TRBV29-1 and TRBJ1-4; 7 nucleotides match TRBD1. CDR3 length: 14 residues. Trimming at V came to 3 bases and at J to 7 bases, leaving 8 bases not matched to a gene. The V gene's germline CDR1 is SQVTM and CDR2 ANQGSEA. The CDR3 DNA sequence: TGCAGCGTTGACCAAACAGGGGCAGGTGAAAAACTGTTTTTT. This encodes CSVDQTGAGEKLFF.

In this sample, this clone turned up a few times. V is TRBV25-1 and J is TRBJ1-5, with D perhaps TRBD1 (6 bases). With 10 bases removed from V and 6 bases from J, the gap between germline ends came to 16 bases. This CDR3 spans 13 amino acids. Germline loops: CDR1 MGHDK, CDR2 SYGVNS. CDR3 in amino acids: CATQQGYGQPQHF. CDR3 nucleotides: TGTGCCACCCAACAGGGCTATGGTCAGCCCCAGCATTTT.

The chain links TRBV27 to TRBJ2-1; D uncertain. V was pared by 3 bases and J by 7 bases, with 4 bases between. Per germline, CDR1 MNHEY and CDR2 SMNVEV (reference sequence). The CDR3 is 11 amino acids. In nucleotides, the CDR3 is TGTGCCAGCAGTTTGTCAAATGAGCAGTTCTTC. Amino acid sequence: CASSLSNEQFF.

This clone was seen just once. The chain recombines TRBV7-9 with TRBJ2-7, with TRBD2 matching over 7 bases. V lost 5 bases, J lost 7 bases, and 8 bases stayed unmatched. The CDR3 consists of 13 residues. From germline, CDR1 is SEHNR and CDR2 FQNEAQ (reference sequence). The CDR3 region is CASSPRWGGEQYF. DNA of the CDR3: TGTGCCAGCAGCCCCCGGTGGGGGGGGGAGCAGTACTTC.

The chain recombines TRBV6-5 with TRBJ1-1; 8 bases line up with TRBD1. CDR3 length: 13 amino acids. V was clipped by 7 bases and J by 4 bases; unmatched bases: 5. Per germline, CDR1 MNHEY and CDR2 SVGAGI. The chain's CDR3 is CASTGTGGTEAFF. The CDR3 DNA reads as TGTGCCAGCACCGGGACAGGCGGCACTGAAGCTTTCTTT.

This clone was seen a single time. The rearrangement links TRBV5-5 to TRBJ2-6; D is unclear. The germline V gene has CDR1 SGHKS and CDR2 YYEKEE (reference sequence). V was shortened by 3 bases and J by 0 bases, with 16 bases between the two germline ends. The CDR3 spans 18 residues. The CDR3 region has the DNA TGTGCCAGCAGCTCAAGACACACCGGTTCCTCTGGGGCCAACGTCCTGACTTTC. Protein sequence: CASSSRHTGSSGANVLTF.

The chain recombines TRBV29-1 with TRBJ2-7; D is perhaps TRBD1 (6 bases). Germline V gene data show CDR1 as SQVTM and CDR2 as ANQGSEA. Between the trimmed V and J ends, which lost 4 bases and 6 bases, there was a span of 13 bases. The CDR3 is 12 amino acids. In DNA, the CDR3 is TGCAGCGTTGTACAGGGAGCCGGCGAGCAGTACTTC. This gives the protein CSVVQGAGEQYF.

The V call is TRBV5-1, the J call TRBJ2-3, with TRBD2 matching over 11 bases. The V gene's germline CDR1 is SGHRS and CDR2 YFSETQ. The junction had 6 bases not matched to a gene; V was cut back by 4 bases and J by 2 bases. This CDR3 contains 16 residues. CDR3 protein: CASSRSGRGDTDTQYF. The CDR3 DNA reads as TGCGCCAGCAGCCGTAGCGGGAGGGGGGACACAGATACGCAGTATTTT.

The V and J genes are TRBV7-3 and TRBJ2-5; the D gene is possibly TRBD1 (5 bases). Germline CDR1 reads SGHTA; CDR2 reads FQGTGA. V was pared by 1 base and J by 3 bases, with 6 bases between. The CDR3 runs to 13 residues. The CDR3 here is CASSLSREETQYF. In nucleotides, the CDR3 is TGTGCCAGCAGCTTAAGCAGGGAAGAGACCCAGTACTTC.

The chain recombines TRBV11-3 with TRBJ2-5; 7 bases map to TRBD1. Germline lookup yields CDR1 SGHNT and CDR2 YENEEA. The CDR3 is made up of 16 amino acids. V lost 1 base to trimming and J lost 2 bases; unmatched junction nucleotides: 7. In DNA form, the CDR3 reads TGTGCCAGCAGCTTAGGTCTGCGGACAGGTCAAGAGACCCAGTACTTC. Protein: CASSLGLRTGQETQYF.

V is TRBV9 and J is TRBJ2-3; TRBD2 matches at 8 bases. This CDR3 has 13 residues. The germline CDR1 and CDR2 sequences are SGDLS and YYNGEE. V lost 3 bases to trimming and J lost 12 bases; unmatched junction nucleotides: 9. The CDR3 reads CASSGPAGGVQYF. The CDR3 DNA reads TGTGCCAGCAGCGGCCCCGCCGGGGGGGTTCAGTATTTT.

A few counts support this clone. The chain carries TRBV19 and TRBJ1-2; D unclear. Looked up from germline, CDR1 is LNHDA and CDR2 is SQIVND (reference sequence). The CDR3 runs 12 residues. V dropped 8 bases and J dropped 2 bases, with 9 bases sitting between them. The CDR3 loop reads CASERENYGYTF. The DNA of the CDR3 is TGTGCCAGTGAGCGGGAAAACTATGGCTACACCTTC.

This clone was counted a single time. V and J are TRBV18 and TRBJ2-6, with D possibly TRBD1 on 5 matching bases. The germline V gene has CDR1 KGHSH and CDR2 LQKENI. The CDR3 is 18 residues long. Deletions cut 2 bases from V and 0 bases from J, with 14 bases between. This CDR3 is CASSPLVRQGSGANVLTF. The CDR3 nucleotides read TGTGCCAGCTCACCATTGGTGCGGCAGGGCTCTGGGGCCAACGTCCTGACTTTC.

This chain joins TRBV5-1 and TRBJ2-7; the D is unclear. The CDR3 sequence is 13 residues long. The germline CDR1 and CDR2 sequences are SGHRS and YFSETQ. V was trimmed by 2 bases and J by 0 bases, leaving 6 bases between them. In nucleotides, the CDR3 is TGCGCCAGCAGCTTTACTGACTCCTACGAGCAGTACTTC. Protein product: CASSFTDSYEQYF.

In its sample, this clone was seen a few times. This chain joins TRBV29-1 and TRBJ2-1; possibly TRBD1 for D (5 bases). V was cut by 4 bases and J by 10 bases, with 23 bases left in between. Germline V gives CDR1 SQVTM, CDR2 ANQGSEA. This CDR3 contains 15 residues. The CDR3 sequence is CSVVPSGLGSREQFF. Here the CDR3 DNA reads TGCAGCGTTGTCCCCTCAGGGTTGGGGTCTCGGGAGCAGTTCTTC.

V usage is TRBV2 and J usage is TRBJ2-3, with TRBD2 matching over 14 bases. With V trimmed by 6 bases and J by 6 bases, 5 bases remained unmatched. This CDR3 is 15 amino acids long. Germline CDR1 SNHLY, CDR2 FYNNEI. The CDR3 DNA reads as TGTGCCAGCAGAGGGACTAGCGGGAGATGGGATACGCAGTATTTT. Translated: CASRGTSGRWDTQYF.

The gene calls are TRBV5-5 and TRBJ2-1; D is ambiguous. Germline V lookup: CDR1 SGHKS, CDR2 YYEKEE (reference sequence). V lost 0 bases, J lost 6 bases, and 10 bases lay in between. This CDR3 comprises 14 residues. The CDR3 bases are TGTGCCAGCAGCTTGGTTAGTGTTTCCAATGAGCAGTTCTTC. This sequence encodes CASSLVSVSNEQFF.

The chain joins TRBV11-2 to TRBJ2-2; 10 bases match TRBD2. After removal of 5 bases from V and 3 bases from J, the junction contained 3 bases not matched to a gene. CDR1 SGHAT and CDR2 FQNNGV come from the germline V gene. This CDR3 region has 15 residues. The CDR3 here is CASSRTSGYTGELFF. The CDR3 DNA follows: TGTGCCAGCAGCCGGACTAGCGGATACACCGGGGAGCTGTTTTTT.

This chain uses TRBV11-3 with TRBJ2-3; no reliable D call. V dropped 1 base and J dropped 0 bases, with 8 bases sitting between them. The CDR3 has 15 amino acids. Germline CDR1 SGHNT, CDR2 YENEEA. Here the CDR3 reads CASSLGQASTDTQYF. CDR3 DNA: TGTGCCAGCAGCTTAGGGCAGGCCAGCACAGATACGCAGTATTTT.

The V call is TRBV15, the J call TRBJ1-4, with D hard to call. Trimming cost V 0 bases and J 6 bases, with 14 bases left between them. CDR1 is LNHNV, CDR2 YYDKDF, per germline (reference sequence). The CDR3 consists of 16 residues. CDR3 in DNA: TGTGCCACCAGCAGAGAGCGGGCGAAGGTTGATGAAAAACTGTTTTTT. Translating gives CATSRERAKVDEKLFF.

This clone showed up just once. In nucleotides, the CDR3 is TGTGCCACCAGTGACACAGGGGGCTCTGGCGGCTACACCTTC. The encoded protein is CATSDTGGSGGYTF. The rearrangement uses TRBV24-1 and TRBJ1-2; 9 positions match TRBD1. The germline V gene has CDR1 KGHDR and CDR2 SFDVKD. The CDR3 has 14 amino acids. V was pared by 4 bases and J by 8 bases, with 7 bases of the junction left unmatched.